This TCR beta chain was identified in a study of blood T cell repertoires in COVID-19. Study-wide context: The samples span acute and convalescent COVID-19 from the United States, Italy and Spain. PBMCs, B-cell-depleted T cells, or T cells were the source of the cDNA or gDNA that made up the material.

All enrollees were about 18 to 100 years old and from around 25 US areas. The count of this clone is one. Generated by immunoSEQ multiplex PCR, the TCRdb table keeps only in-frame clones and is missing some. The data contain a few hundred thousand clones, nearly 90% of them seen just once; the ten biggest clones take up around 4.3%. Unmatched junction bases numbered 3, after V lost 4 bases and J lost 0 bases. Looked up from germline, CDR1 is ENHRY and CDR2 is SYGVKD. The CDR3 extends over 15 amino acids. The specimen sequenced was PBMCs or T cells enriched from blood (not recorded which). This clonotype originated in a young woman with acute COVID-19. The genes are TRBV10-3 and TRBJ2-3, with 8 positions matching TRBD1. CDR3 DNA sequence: TGTGCCATCAGTGGGACAGGGACTAGCACAGATACGCAGTATTTT. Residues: CAISGTGTSTDTQYF.